This T cell receptor beta chain was captured in a study of CXCR3-negative and CXCR3-positive naive CD8 T cells. It was by 5' RACE with UMI labels that the TRB cDNA libraries were prepared. TCRdb derives one entry per CDR3 protein from the 5' RACE reads, leaving out DNA. In all, the sample yields some 130,000 distinct CDR3 sequences. Study-wide findings and caveats: Both naive subsets showed comparably high diversity, and memory CD8+ cells showed much lower diversity. TRBV-TRBJ usage matched between naive CXCR3-negative and CXCR3-positive cells but not between memory cells. The study inferred TCR strength from TRB CDR3 properties and found comparable surface CD5 between naive subsets.

Details on this clonotype: The antigen remains undetermined.

CDR1 SGHTA and CDR2 FQGNSA come from the germline V gene. The CDR3 loop spans 18 amino acids. Triplicate sorts of some 310,000 cells per CD8+ subset. The sequencing sample was made of naive CXCR3- CD8+ T cells from blood. Described subset: CD45RO-CCR7+CD27+CD95- naive CD8+ T cells lacking CXCR3 (TNR3-). This sequence originates from a human donor in good health. Some clones in this sample may be carry-over from other donors' samples. The chain uses TRBV7-2 and TRBJ2-4; without DNA, the TCRdb call of TRBD2 cannot be checked. CDR3 sequence: CASSAGPRPSGGENIQYF.